This TCR beta chain was sequenced for a study of cytomegalovirus exposure and HLA in healthy donors. The PCR ran on 60 Vbeta and 13 Jbeta primers. The table came from immunoSEQ multiplex PCR; TCRdb's copy has only in-frame clones and leaves some out. This listing includes about 120,000 clones. The TCR originated in a man under 40 in good health and CMV-seronegative. Sequenced input: PBMCs.

This CDR3 reads CASSKQGAQGAEAFF. CDR3 nucleotides: TGTGCCAGTAGTAAACAGGGGGCGCAGGGTGCTGAAGCTTTCTTT. V gene TRBV19 combines with J gene TRBJ1-1, with TRBD1 matching 9 bases. After removal of 4 bases from V and 6 bases from J, the junction contained 9 bases not matched to a gene. Germline CDR1 and CDR2: LNHDA and SQIVND (reference sequence). The CDR3 has 15 amino acids. The full variable domain, in which reference TRBV19 and TRBJ1-1 provide the parts outside the CDR3, is DGGITQSPKYLFRKEGQNVTLSCEQNLNHDAMYWYRQDPGQGLRLIYYSQIVNDFQKGDIAEGYSVSREKKESFPLTVTSAQKNPTAFYLCASSKQGAQGAEAFFGQGTRLTVV.